This TCR beta chain was documented in a study of blood T cell repertoires in COVID-19. Across the whole study: Donors in the United States, Italy and Spain gave samples during acute or convalescent COVID-19. From T cells, B-cell-depleted T cells, or PBMCs came the material, which was cDNA or gDNA.

Authors' data handling: By means of reference gene primer amplification, nucleated cell counts were estimated. Here immunoSEQ multiplex PCR was the method, and the copy in TCRdb shows in-frame clones only, minus some. The DNA gave D and trimming, while V, J and clone size come from that table. Found here are 20,000 to 30,000 clones, around 92% of them singletons; the top ten hold about 2.8%. The germline V gene encodes CDR1 SGHAT and CDR2 FQNNGV. V lost 4 bases and J lost 3; bases outside the gene matches: 7. The CDR3 extends over 15 amino acids. The sequencing input was peripheral blood. The sequence came from a human donor in a cohort sampled during active COVID-19. This sequence joins TRBV11-2 and TRBJ2-7, with TRBD1 identical over 9 bases. CDR3 sequence reads: CASSSTGTGSYEQYF. CDR3 nucleotides: TGTGCCAGCAGCTCAACCGGGACAGGGAGCTACGAGCAGTACTTC.